Below, 18 T cell receptor beta chains from the same sample are listed, as sequenced in a study of blood T cell repertoires in COVID-19. Sequenced by immunoSEQ multiplex PCR; TCRdb stores in-frame clones only, minus some. The sample carries some 220,000 clones, around 80% recorded once. Sequencing was carried out using peripheral blood. The receptors here all came from a woman aged 70-85 years with acute or convalescent COVID-19.

CDR3 protein: CASSLAATQGETQYF. CDR3 DNA: TGCGCCAGCAGCTTGGCCGCGACACAGGGAGAGACCCAGTACTTC. This chain uses TRBV5-1 with TRBJ2-5; D possibly corresponds to TRBD1 (6 bases). This CDR3 has 15 amino acids. CDR1 SGHRS and CDR2 YFSETQ come from the germline V gene. Trimming shortened V by 0 bases and J by 4 bases, and 13 bases separated the two germline ends.

The chain joins TRBV30 to TRBJ1-4; 7 nucleotides line up with TRBD1. This CDR3 has 16 residues. The ends lost 2 bases at V and 5 bases at J; junction bases unmatched: 11. In germline, CDR1 is GTSNPN, CDR2 SVGIG (reference sequence). This CDR3 is CAWSRTGEPRNEKLFF. The CDR3 DNA sequence: TGTGCCTGGAGTCGTACAGGGGAACCGCGCAATGAAAAACTGTTTTTT.

The chain links TRBV27 to TRBJ1-2, with TRBD1 identical over 9 bases. Germline CDR1 is MNHEY and CDR2 is SMNVEV (reference sequence). V trimming: 5 bases; J trimming: 8 bases; junction bases outside the gene matches: 6. The CDR3 totals 13 residues. The CDR3 sequence: CASSPQGAPGYTF. For the CDR3, the DNA is TGTGCCAGCAGTCCACAGGGGGCGCCGGGCTACACCTTC.

The rearrangement joins TRBV20-1 to TRBJ1-1, with unresolved D. CDR1 is DFQATT, CDR2 SNEGSKA, per germline (reference sequence). CDR3 length equals 13 residues. The V end lost 3 bases, the J end lost 6 bases, and 14 bases lay between the germline ends. The CDR3: CSASMTTSPEAFF. In nucleotides, the CDR3 is TGCAGTGCTAGTATGACAACTTCTCCTGAAGCTTTCTTT.

The chain recombines TRBV19 with TRBJ2-3, with D tentatively TRBD2 (6 bases). The CDR3 sequence is 20 residues long. The V gene's germline CDR1 is LNHDA and CDR2 SQIVND (reference sequence). The V and J ends lost 1 base and 2 bases respectively, with 25 bases between them. CDR3 in DNA: TGTGCCAGTAGTATAGGCGGGGCGGCTAGTCTAGGACTACCCACAGATACGCAGTATTTT. This sequence encodes CASSIGGAASLGLPTDTQYF.

The chain joins TRBV5-1 to TRBJ2-1; 9 bases match TRBD1. Trimming cost V 4 bases and J 4 bases; bases outside gene matches: 6. This CDR3 is built from 15 residues. Germline CDR1 SGHRS, CDR2 YFSETQ. The CDR3 region is CASSRTGGPYNEQFF. The CDR3 region has the DNA TGCGCCAGCAGCCGAACAGGGGGCCCATACAATGAGCAGTTCTTC.

The CDR3: CASSELREQYV. In nucleotides, the CDR3 is TGTGCCAGCAGTGAACTTAGAGAGCAGTACGTC. The J gene is TRBJ2-7, the V gene TRBV6-1; no definite D call. This CDR3 contains 11 residues. Germline CDR1 MNHNS, CDR2 SASEGT. Trimming pared 2 bases from V and 7 bases from J, leaving 6 bases between.

The chain is built from TRBV2 and TRBJ2-3; 8 bases are a match to TRBD1. The CDR3 contains 14 residues. V was pared by 7 bases and J by 6 bases, with 9 bases of the junction left unmatched. In germline, CDR1 is SNHLY, CDR2 FYNNEI. The CDR3 bases are TGTGCCAGCATCGGACAGGGTAGGGGGGATACGCAGTATTTT. Its protein product is CASIGQGRGDTQYF.

The chain employs TRBV27 and TRBJ1-1, with 10 bases matching TRBD1. J gave up 6 bases and V 6 bases, and 10 bases lay outside the gene matches. Per germline, CDR1 MNHEY and CDR2 SMNVEV (reference sequence). This CDR3 comprises 15 residues. The CDR3 region is CASSSTGGKFSEAFF. CDR3 nucleotide sequence: TGTGCCAGCAGCTCGACAGGGGGCAAATTCTCTGAAGCTTTCTTT.

This clone was seen just once. This chain links TRBV7-6 with TRBJ2-3; D gene ambiguous. The V and J ends lost 5 bases and 2 bases respectively, with 17 bases between them. Germline CDR1 SGHVS, CDR2 FNYEAQ. This CDR3 is 16 amino acids long. The DNA of the CDR3 is TGTGCCAGCAGCCCCCGGGTTGGCCTCACCACAGATACGCAGTATTTT. Amino acids: CASSPRVGLTTDTQYF.

V gene TRBV6-5 combines with J gene TRBJ1-6; the match to TRBD1 covers 7 bases. With V trimmed by 6 bases and J by 8 bases, 7 bases remained unmatched. This CDR3 is 14 amino acids long. Germline CDR1 MNHEY, CDR2 SVGAGI. CDR3 loop: CASSRTGDYSPLHF. The CDR3 bases are TGTGCCAGCAGCCGCACAGGGGACTATTCACCCCTCCACTTT.

This clone was detected only once. V is TRBV7-2 and J is TRBJ2-3, with 8 positions matching TRBD2. Trimming removed 2 bases from V and 1 base from J; junction bases left unmatched: 11. This CDR3 is built from 18 residues. Germline loops: CDR1 SGHTA, CDR2 FQGNSA. CDR3 region: CASSLRDRGGLGTDTQYF. In DNA, the CDR3 is TGTGCCAGCAGCTTAAGGGATCGGGGGGGGCTAGGCACAGATACGCAGTATTTT.

This chain joins TRBV5-8 and TRBJ2-3; 7 bases are shared with TRBD1. The CDR3 spans 15 residues. V lost 4 bases to trimming and J lost 2 bases; unmatched junction nucleotides: 7. Germline CDR1 and CDR2: SGHTS and YDEGEE. The DNA for the CDR3 is TGTGCCAGCAGCATAGGGGGCCCCCACACAGATACGCAGTATTTT. Amino acids: CASSIGGPHTDTQYF.

This clone showed up just once. V is TRBV18 and J is TRBJ1-4, with 7 bases that match TRBD1. This CDR3 has 15 residues. Germline CDR1 KGHSH, CDR2 LQKENI. The trim removed 0 bases at V and 8 bases at J, leaving 6 bases unmatched. The CDR3 sequence is CASSPPTGDREKLFF. The CDR3 DNA sequence: TGTGCCAGCTCACCACCAACAGGGGATCGGGAAAAACTGTTTTTT.

The chain couples TRBV10-1 to TRBJ2-3; tentative D call: TRBD1 (6 bases). This CDR3 is 13 amino acids long. Trimming removed 3 bases from V and 10 bases from J, with 14 bases in between. Germline loops: CDR1 WNHNN, CDR2 SYGVQD (reference sequence). The chain's CDR3 is CASSDASGAAQYF. The CDR3 nucleotides read TGCGCCAGCAGTGACGCCTCAGGGGCTGCGCAGTATTTT.

The V gene is TRBV7-2, the J gene TRBJ2-5; TRBD2 aligns across 8 bases. This CDR3 is 16 amino acids long. The germline gives CDR1 SGHTA, CDR2 FQGNSA. J lost 4 bases, V lost 1 base, and 8 bases had no gene match. The CDR3 nucleotides read TGTGCCAGCAGCTTAGAAGCGCGGGGGGCAGCAGAGACCCAGTACTTC. Its translation: CASSLEARGAAETQYF.

The table lists this clone with a count of one. The chain recombines TRBV7-9 with TRBJ2-7; 8 bases agree with TRBD1. V gave up 5 bases and J gave up 7 bases; unmatched junction bases: 13. CDR3 length equals 15 residues. Per the germline V gene, CDR1 is SEHNR and CDR2 is FQNEAQ (reference sequence). The CDR3 reads CASSPNGGQGEEQYF. The CDR3, as DNA: TGTGCCAGCAGCCCGAACGGAGGACAGGGTGAAGAGCAGTACTTC.

The chain is built from TRBV4-1 and TRBJ2-1; 12 bases fit TRBD2. The germline V gene has CDR1 MGHRA and CDR2 YSYEKL. The CDR3 runs to 17 residues. V gave up 3 bases and J gave up 10 bases; unmatched junction bases: 13. The CDR3: CASSQGILAGGLREQFF. The CDR3 DNA reads TGCGCCAGCAGCCAGGGGATCCTAGCGGGGGGGCTAAGAGAGCAGTTCTTC.